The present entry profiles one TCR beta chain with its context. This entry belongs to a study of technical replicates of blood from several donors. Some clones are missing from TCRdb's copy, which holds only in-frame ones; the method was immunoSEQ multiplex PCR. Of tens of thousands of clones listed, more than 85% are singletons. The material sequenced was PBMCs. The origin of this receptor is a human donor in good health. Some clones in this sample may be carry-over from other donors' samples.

In DNA, the CDR3 is TGTGCCAGCAGCTCTCCCGAGGGGGAGATAGGGACTGAAGCTTTCTTT. Amino acid sequence: CASSSPEGEIGTEAFF. This chain connects TRBV7-9 to TRBJ1-1; TRBD1 is a possible D gene (6 bases). The CDR3 totals 16 residues. V lost 4 bases and J 5 bases, leaving 20 bases between the germline ends. Germline V gives CDR1 SEHNR, CDR2 FQNEAQ (reference sequence).